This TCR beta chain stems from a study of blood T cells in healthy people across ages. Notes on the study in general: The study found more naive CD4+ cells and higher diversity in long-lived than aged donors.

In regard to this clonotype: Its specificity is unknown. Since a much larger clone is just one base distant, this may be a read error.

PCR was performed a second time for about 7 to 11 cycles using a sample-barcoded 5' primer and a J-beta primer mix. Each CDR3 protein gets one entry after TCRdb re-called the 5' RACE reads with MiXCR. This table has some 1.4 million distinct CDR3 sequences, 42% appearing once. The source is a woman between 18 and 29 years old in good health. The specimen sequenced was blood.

The CDR3 spells CATSRDLALAGRQQFF. CDR3 sequence (DNA): TGTGCCACCAGCAGAGATTTGGCACTAGCGGGGAGGCAGCAGTTCTTC. The rearrangement links TRBV15 to TRBJ2-1, with 10 bases matching TRBD2. Trimming at V came to 0 bases and at J to 11 bases, leaving 10 bases not matched to a gene. The CDR3 runs 16 residues. The germline gives CDR1 LNHNV, CDR2 YYDKDF (reference sequence).